What follows are 3 T cell receptor beta chains derived from one specimen sequenced in a study of OX40 agonist ivuxolimab in advanced cancers. TCRdb's copy holds only in-frame clones and misses some; the assay was immunoSEQ multiplex PCR. Counted here are approximately 70,000 clones, approximately 88% occurring once; the ten biggest clones make up approximately 8.7%. The starting material was CD4+ or CD8+ T cells sorted from blood, obtained in a trial of the OX40 agonist ivuxolimab. These receptors came from an adult with an advanced solid tumor such as melanoma, head and neck, liver or kidney cancer.

V is TRBV18 and J is TRBJ1-1; tentative D call: TRBD1 (6 bases). The CDR3 has 15 residues. Germline V gene sequence: CDR1 KGHSH, CDR2 LQKENI. Trimming took off 0 bases at V and 1 base at J, with 9 bases between the two ends. In DNA form, the CDR3 reads TGTGCCAGCTCACCACCGACGGGACAGAACACTGAAGCTTTCTTT. Translated: CASSPPTGQNTEAFF.

V is TRBV5-4 and J is TRBJ1-1, with D hard to call. Trimming took off 3 bases at V and 2 bases at J, with 14 bases between the two ends. Per germline, CDR1 SGHNT and CDR2 YYREEE (reference sequence). This CDR3 has 15 amino acids. The DNA for the CDR3 is TGTGCCAGCAGCTCCTATAAAGGGTTCAACACTGAAGCTTTCTTT. Amino acids: CASSSYKGFNTEAFF.

The chain uses TRBV19 and TRBJ1-1, with D unclear. V was pared by 6 bases and J by 7 bases, with 18 bases between. The length of the CDR3 is 14 residues. Germline V gives CDR1 LNHDA, CDR2 SQIVND (reference sequence). CDR3 in DNA: TGTGCCAGTAGGGCGGTCGGAGGAGGTGGTGAAGCTTTCTTT. Translating it yields CASRAVGGGGEAFF.